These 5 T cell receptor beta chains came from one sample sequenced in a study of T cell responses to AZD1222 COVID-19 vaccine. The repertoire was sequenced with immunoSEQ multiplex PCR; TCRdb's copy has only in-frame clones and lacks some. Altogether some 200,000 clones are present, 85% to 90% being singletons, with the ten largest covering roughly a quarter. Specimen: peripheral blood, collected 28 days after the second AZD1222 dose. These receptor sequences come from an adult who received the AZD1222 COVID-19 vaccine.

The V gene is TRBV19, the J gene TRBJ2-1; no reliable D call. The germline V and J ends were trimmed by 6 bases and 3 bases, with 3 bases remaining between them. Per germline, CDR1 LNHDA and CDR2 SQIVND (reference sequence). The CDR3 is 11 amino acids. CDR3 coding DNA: TGTGCCAGTAGGGTCTACAATGAGCAGTTCTTC. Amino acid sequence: CASRVYNEQFF. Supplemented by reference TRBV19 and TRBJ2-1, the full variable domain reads DGGITQSPKYLFRKEGQNVTLSCEQNLNHDAMYWYRQDPGQGLRLIYYSQIVNDFQKGDIAEGYSVSREKKESFPLTVTSAQKNPTAFYLCASRVYNEQFFGPGTRLTVL.

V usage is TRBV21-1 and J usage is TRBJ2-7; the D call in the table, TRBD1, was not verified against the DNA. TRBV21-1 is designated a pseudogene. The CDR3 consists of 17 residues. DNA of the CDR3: TGTGCCAGCAGCAAAGCAAGTGACGGGACAGATGAATACGAGCAGTACTTC. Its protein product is CASSKASDGTDEYEQYF.

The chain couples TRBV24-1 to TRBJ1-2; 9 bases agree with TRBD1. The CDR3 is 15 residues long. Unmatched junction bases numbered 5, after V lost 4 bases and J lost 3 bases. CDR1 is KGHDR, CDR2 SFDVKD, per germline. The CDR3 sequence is CATSDTGGQDYGYTF. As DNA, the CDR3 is TGTGCCACCAGTGACACAGGGGGCCAGGACTATGGCTACACCTTC.

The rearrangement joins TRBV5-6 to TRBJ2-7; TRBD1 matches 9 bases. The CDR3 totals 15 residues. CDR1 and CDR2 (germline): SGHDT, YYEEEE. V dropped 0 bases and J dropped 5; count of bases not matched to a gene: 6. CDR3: CASSLVGTGYDEQYF. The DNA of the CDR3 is TGTGCCAGCAGCTTGGTTGGGACAGGGTACGACGAGCAGTACTTC.

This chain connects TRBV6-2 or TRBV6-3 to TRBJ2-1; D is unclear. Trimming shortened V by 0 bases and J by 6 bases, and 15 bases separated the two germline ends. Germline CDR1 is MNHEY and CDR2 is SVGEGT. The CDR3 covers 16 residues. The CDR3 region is CASSYSRLVGFNEQFF. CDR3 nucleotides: TGTGCCAGCAGTTACTCTCGGCTCGTCGGGTTCAATGAGCAGTTCTTC.